Reported below is one T cell receptor (beta chain). There is no known antigen for this receptor. No much larger clone exists at a distance of one base, and base qualities are not known. From cysteine to phenylalanine, the CDR3 is 15 amino acids long. The only DNA kept is the CDR3, 45 bases in frame from the first base. As encoded in the germline V gene (reference sequence), CDR1 is LNHNV while CDR2 is YYDKDF. The V and J ends are trimmed by 0 bases and 5 bases, leaving 13 bases between them. The data were taken from a study of OX40 agonist ivuxolimab in advanced cancers. Study-level background: The costimulatory receptor OX40 (CD134) was targeted by ivuxolimab, a fully human IgG2 agonistic monoclonal antibody. Partial responses occurred in three dose-escalation patients: two with cutaneous melanoma and one with hepatocellular carcinoma. The purpose of peripheral TCRbeta sequencing was to test whether ivuxolimab changed TCR sequence diversity and led to clonal T-cell expansion. The paper describes the monotherapy dose-escalation part (N of about 52 patients) of the phase I trial of ivuxolimab. In the dose-escalation cohort, 65% to 85% of patients were male, and the mean age was 60 years with a range of about 20 to 80. Patients were allowed to have had prior anti-PD-1, anti-PD-L1 or anti-CTLA-4 therapy, and more than 35% of the dose-escalation patients had been treated with checkpoint inhibitors. Intravenous ivuxolimab was administered to patients every 2 weeks at six dose levels: 0.01, 0.1, 0.3, 1.5, 3 and 10 mg/kg. Among the approximately 50 dose-escalation patients, 19 had hepatocellular carcinoma, roughly 15 melanoma, 9 renal cell carcinoma and 9 head and neck cancer.

For sequencing of the TCRbeta CDR3 region, genomic DNA was extracted from the sorted cells. TCRbeta CDR3 regions were sequenced using the immunoSEQ Assay. Not all clones reach the TCRdb copy of this immuneACCESS table, which keeps in-frame sequences only. Checked studies attribute under half of the gap to unresolved V genes and leave the rest unexplained. This sample comprises more than 65,000 clones, about 85% of them detected only once. Around a sixth of the sample belongs to the ten largest clones. Patients with autoimmune disease history or receiving systemic immunosuppression were excluded from the trial. Peripheral blood for TCR sequencing was drawn from every dose cohort at baseline, at cycle 4 day 1 and at cycle 7 day 1. Samples were obtained from an open-label, multicenter, first-in-human phase I dose-escalation trial of ivuxolimab. Adults with locally advanced or metastatic melanoma, renal cell carcinoma, hepatocellular carcinoma or head and neck squamous cell carcinoma were enrolled in the trial. Before TCR sequencing, CD4+ T cells and CD8+ T cells were sorted from peripheral blood as separate populations.

The full study reports these points: The antigen specificity of the peripheral T cells that underwent clonal expansion was not determined. In the 0.1-3.0 mg/kg groups, partial responders were among the patients with the lowest normalized peripheral clonal expansion, particularly in CD8+ T cells. Clonal expansion of both CD4+ and CD8+ blood T cells was observed from baseline to week 6 at doses 0.1 to 3.0 mg/kg. After ivuxolimab, CD8+ T cells had more expanded clones than CD4+ T cells on average. Low levels of normalized T-cell clonal expansion were also seen in some patients who did not respond.

This TCR derives from an adult with an advanced solid tumor such as melanoma, head and neck, liver or kidney cancer. Sample: CD4+ or CD8+ T cells sorted from blood, taken in a trial of the OX40 agonist ivuxolimab. The rearrangement joined TRBV15 to TRBJ1-2, with TRBD1 as a weak D call on 5 bases. This receptor has the CDR3 CATSRESGQIYGYTF. At the DNA level, the sequence is TGTGCCACCAGCAGAGAATCAGGGCAAATATATGGCTACACCTTC.